Listed below are T cell receptor beta chains from one sample, sequenced in a study of control samples from healthy donors and cancer patients. Libraries were prepared by immunoSEQ multiplex PCR; TCRdb keeps only in-frame clonotypes and omits some of them. The sample lists about 100,000 clones, less than 90% seen once, with approximately 20% in the top ten. Sequenced material: blood. The receptors shown here come from a woman in her forties or fifties in good health. Both conserved end residues are part of each CDR3. D genes are given only for firm matches. Not every row has a clone size; where given, it reads once, few, many or a size class.

j_call clone_size v_call d_call cdr3_aa cdr3_nt
TRBJ1-2 - TRBV11-2 - CASSSPSRNLNGYTF TGTGCCAGCAGCTCCCCCTCGCGGAACCTTAATGGCTACACCTTC
TRBJ2-2 few TRBV30 - CAWIRQTNTGELFF TGTGCCTGGATACGACAGACGAACACCGGGGAGCTGTTTTTT
TRBJ2-1 - TRBV18 - CASCRGGADYNEQFF TGTGCCAGCTGCCGAGGGGGGGCTGACTACAATGAGCAGTTCTTC
TRBJ2-3 - TRBV27 TRBD2 CASSLMASGADTQYF TGTGCCAGCAGTTTGATGGCTAGCGGTGCAGATACGCAGTATTTT
TRBJ2-5 - TRBV13 TRBD2 CASSLSVAGVGSSETQYF TGTGCCAGCAGCTTGTCGGTGGCGGGAGTCGGGTCTTCAGAGACCCAGTACTTC
TRBJ1-4 few TRBV19 - CASTRQDGEKLFF TGTGCCAGTACCCGACAGGATGGAGAAAAACTGTTTTTT
TRBJ1-6 - TRBV9 - CASSVYGLGRAGHGGPLHF TGTGCCAGCAGCGTATACGGCCTCGGCAGGGCTGGCCATGGTGGGCCCCTCCACTTT
TRBJ2-1 - TRBV6-5 - CASRWRDSSYNEQFF TGTGCCAGCAGGTGGCGGGACTCCTCCTACAATGAGCAGTTCTTC
TRBJ2-1 - TRBV18 - CASSSDNEQFF TGTGCCAGCTCATCCGACAATGAGCAGTTCTTC
TRBJ2-3 - TRBV28 TRBD1 CASSPWTGWDTQYF TGTGCCAGCAGTCCCTGGACAGGGTGGGATACGCAGTATTTT
TRBJ2-7 - TRBV7-9 - CASSLAWIGTSYEQYF TGTGCCAGCAGCTTAGCGTGGATTGGGACAAGCTACGAGCAGTACTTC
TRBJ1-2 - TRBV5-4 TRBD1 CASSSSGRAGGRYGYTF TGTGCCAGCAGCTCCTCGGGGCGGGCAGGGGGCCGCTATGGCTACACCTTC
TRBJ2-1 - TRBV27 - CASSSSPRDEQFF TGTGCCAGCAGCTCTTCCCCAAGGGATGAGCAGTTCTTC
TRBJ1-2 - TRBV5-1 TRBD1 CASSMGQAANGYTF TGCGCCAGCAGCATGGGACAGGCGGCAAATGGCTACACCTTC
TRBJ1-3 - TRBV6-5 - CASSPQGHTIYF TGTGCCAGCAGTCCCCAAGGACACACCATATATTTT
TRBJ2-2 - TRBV24-1 TRBD1 CATSERDRAFYTGELFF TGTGCCACCAGTGAAAGGGACAGGGCGTTTTACACCGGGGAGCTGTTTTTT
TRBJ2-7 - TRBV6-5 - CAFSSGPGSYEQYF TGTGCCTTCTCTTCCGGACCCGGCTCCTACGAGCAGTACTTC
TRBJ1-1 - TRBV7-2 TRBD1 CASSQRGQLKTEAFF TGTGCCAGCAGCCAAAGGGGGCAGCTGAAGACTGAAGCTTTCTTT
TRBJ2-7 few TRBV2 - CASSENTHYEQYF TGTGCCAGCAGCGAGAATACGCACTACGAGCAGTACTTC
TRBJ1-5 once TRBV19 TRBD1 CASSIAMGRTGGGQPQHF TGTGCCAGTAGTATAGCCATGGGGAGGACAGGGGGCGGGCAGCCCCAGCATTTT
TRBJ1-2 - TRBV5-1 - CASSWLDSAYGYTF TGCGCCAGCAGTTGGTTGGACAGCGCCTATGGCTACACCTTC
TRBJ2-1 - TRBV9 TRBD2 CASSEGGLAVNEQFF TGTGCCAGCAGCGAGGGAGGACTAGCAGTTAATGAGCAGTTCTTC
TRBJ2-3 once TRBV9 TRBD2 CASSVAGGFTDTQYF TGTGCCAGCAGCGTTGCGGGAGGATTCACAGATACGCAGTATTTT
TRBJ1-5 few TRBV5-4 - CASSFGGEFGQPQHF TGTGCCAGCAGCTTCGGGGGGGAATTCGGTCAGCCCCAGCATTTT
TRBJ1-1 - TRBV28 - CASSSLGGHTEAFF TGTGCCAGCAGTTCACTAGGGGGACACACTGAAGCTTTCTTT
TRBJ1-1 - TRBV6-5 - CASSYPDDEAFF TGTGCCAGCAGTTACCCGGACGATGAAGCTTTCTTT